A selection of T cell receptor beta chains follows, all from one sample in a study of shared clonotypes between healthy human individuals. The data were produced by immunoSEQ multiplex PCR, yet TCRdb's version contains in-frame clones alone and is incomplete. Of about 1.1 million clones in the sample, about 80% were seen once. Sequenced material: memory CD4+ T cells from PBMCs. These receptors were obtained from a man between 18 and 35 years old in good health. Some clones in this sample may be carry-over from other donors' samples. CDR3s include the opening cysteine and the closing phenylalanine or tryptophan. A D gene is named only where the DNA matches it firmly. Size tells how often a clone was seen (once, few, many) or the class of an expanded clone, and some rows leave it out.

TRBJ2-1 once TRBV29-1 TRBD2 TGCAGCGCCGTCGGGACTAGCGGGAGGTACAATGAGCAGTTCTTC CSAVGTSGRYNEQFF
TRBJ2-1 - TRBV27 TRBD2 TGTGCCAGCAGTTTACGGGCGGGAGGGCTAAATGAGCAGTTCTTC CASSLRAGGLNEQFF
TRBJ2-7 - TRBV5-1 TRBD1 TGCGCCAGCAGCTTCCAGGGGGCAGACGAGCAGTACTTC CASSFQGADEQYF
TRBJ2-5 - TRBV6-1 TRBD1 TGTGCCAGCACCCCCGGGACAGCACAAGAGACCCAGTACTTC CASTPGTAQETQYF
TRBJ2-3 - TRBV30 - TGTGCCTGGAGTGTTTGGAGTGGGGGCACAGATACGCAGTATTTT CAWSVWSGGTDTQYF
TRBJ2-4 - TRBV13 TRBD2 TGTGCCAGCAGCCGGCTAGCGGGTAGAGCCAAAAACATTCAGTACTTC CASSRLAGRAKNIQYF
TRBJ2-7 - TRBV7-7 - TGTGCCAGCAGCCGGGACGGCCCCTACGAGCAGTACTTC CASSRDGPYEQYF
TRBJ1-1 - TRBV18 - TGTGCCAGCTCACCACGGGGGGCGGACGGTGAAGCTTTCTTT CASSPRGADGEAFF
TRBJ1-4 few TRBV5-4 - TGTGCCAGCAGCTTGGCCGGAGGGGGGCCTGATGAAAAACTGTTTTTT CASSLAGGGPDEKLFF
TRBJ2-7 - TRBV13 TRBD2 TGTGCCAGCAGCTCTAGCGGGAGGGCCCTGGGGGGGCGCGAGCAGTACTTC CASSSSGRALGGREQYF
TRBJ1-1 - TRBV7-9 TRBD1 TGTGCCAGCAGCTTATTCGACAGGGGCACTGAAGCTTTCTTT CASSLFDRGTEAFF
TRBJ1-1 - TRBV23-1 - TGCGCCAGCAGTCAATCCTACAGGGCTGAAGCTTTCTTT CASSQSYRAEAFF
TRBJ2-4 - TRBV9 - TGTGCCAGCAGCCAGGGACACCTAGCCAAAAACATTCAGTACTTC CASSQGHLAKNIQYF
TRBJ2-7 - TRBV7-2 - TGTGCCAGCAGCTTAGCGCTCGGCGGGATGTATTACGAGCAGTACTTC CASSLALGGMYYEQYF
TRBJ2-5 - TRBV11-2 - TGTGCCAGCAGCTTAGAGGCAGGGACGAGGGAGACCCAGTACTTC CASSLEAGTRETQYF
TRBJ2-5 few TRBV7-2 - TGTGCCAGCAGCTCTGCCCTGACGGCCTCGTACCAAGAGACCCAGTACTTC CASSSALTASYQETQYF
TRBJ1-4 - TRBV30 TRBD1 TGTGCCGGGACAGCTAATGAAAAACTGTTTTTT CAGTANEKLFF
TRBJ2-1 - TRBV7-9 TRBD1 TGTGCCAGCAGCAATCCCGGGACAGGCTACAATGAGCAGTTCTTC CASSNPGTGYNEQFF
TRBJ1-3 once TRBV9 - TGTGCCAGCAGCGAACAGGGATCTGGAAACACCATATATTTT CASSEQGSGNTIYF
TRBJ2-3 few TRBV5-1 - TGCGCCAGCAGCTTGGAAGGGGCAGATACGCAGTATTTT CASSLEGADTQYF
TRBJ2-7 - TRBV19 - TGTGCCAGTAGTATCTCCCGGGGCTCCTACGAGCAGTACTTC CASSISRGSYEQYF
TRBJ2-7 - TRBV7-3 - TGTGCCAGCAGCTTAAATGGGGGTGGAGAGCAGTACTTC CASSLNGGGEQYF
TRBJ2-2 - TRBV14 - TGTGCCAGCAGCCATATCGCGCAGGCCGCGAACACCGGGGAGCTGTTTTTT CASSHIAQAANTGELFF
TRBJ2-7 - TRBV5-1 - TGCGCCAGCAGCTTAGTTCCCGGTTCCTACGAGCAGTACTTC CASSLVPGSYEQYF
TRBJ2-5 - TRBV28 TRBD1 TGTGCCAGCAGTCAGACAGGGTCCGAGACCCAGTACTTC CASSQTGSETQYF
TRBJ1-6 - TRBV28 - TGTGCCAGCAGTTTAAATTCACCCCTCCACTTT CASSLNSPLHF
TRBJ2-7 - TRBV27 - TGTGCCAGCAGCCCAGGGATCGGTGGCGGGTCCTTATCCTACGAGCAGTACTTC CASSPGIGGGSLSYEQYF
TRBJ1-4 - TRBV2 - TGTGCCAGCAGGGCAACAGATAGGCCGGGTGAAAAACTGTTTTTT CASRATDRPGEKLFF
TRBJ2-7 - TRBV18 - TGTGCCAGCTCCGGGACCACCACGGGGTACGAGCAGTACTTC CASSGTTTGYEQYF
TRBJ2-1 - TRBV5-8 - TGTGCCAGCAGCCCCGGTAGGGCTGATACCTACAATGAGCAGTTCTTC CASSPGRADTYNEQFF
TRBJ2-5 once TRBV7-9 - TGTGCCAGCAGCTTAGGTTGGGAGACCCAGTACTTC CASSLGWETQYF
TRBJ1-5 - TRBV7-2 - TGTGCCAGCAGCATAGACCGGGATCAGCCCCAGCATTTT CASSIDRDQPQHF
TRBJ2-5 - TRBV19 - TGTGCCAGTAGTCGAGGGGGGGACAGGTCGGAGACCCAGTACTTC CASSRGGDRSETQYF
TRBJ2-7 once TRBV4-3 - TGCGCCAGCAGCCAAGAACTGGGCTACGAGCAGTACTTC CASSQELGYEQYF
TRBJ1-5 - TRBV18 TRBD1 TGTGCCAGCTCAGGGACAGACGATCAGCCCCAGCATTTT CASSGTDDQPQHF
TRBJ2-5 - TRBV10-3 TRBD2 TGTGCCATCAGTGGGGCGGGAGAGGAGACCCAGTACTTC CAISGAGEETQYF
TRBJ2-7 - TRBV28 - TGTGCCAGCAGTATCACGATGAACGAGCAGTACTTC CASSITMNEQYF
TRBJ2-2 - TRBV18 - TGTGCCAGCTCGTCTAAAATGGGACAGAACACCGGGGAGCTGTTTTTT CASSSKMGQNTGELFF
TRBJ2-1 - TRBV27 TRBD1 TGTGCCAGCAGTTCACGGGACAGGGGCTACAATGAGCAGTTCTTC CASSSRDRGYNEQFF
TRBJ2-5 - TRBV7-2 - TGTGCCAGCAGCCGTAGTGGTTCGGAGACCCAGTACTTC CASSRSGSETQYF
TRBJ1-5 many TRBV30 - TGTGCCTGGAGTGCTGGGAACAGCAATCAGCCCCAGCATTTT CAWSAGNSNQPQHF
TRBJ2-3 - TRBV4-3 - TGCGCCAGCAGCCAATCGTCCCGCTCAGGAGTCACAGATACGCAGTATTTT CASSQSSRSGVTDTQYF